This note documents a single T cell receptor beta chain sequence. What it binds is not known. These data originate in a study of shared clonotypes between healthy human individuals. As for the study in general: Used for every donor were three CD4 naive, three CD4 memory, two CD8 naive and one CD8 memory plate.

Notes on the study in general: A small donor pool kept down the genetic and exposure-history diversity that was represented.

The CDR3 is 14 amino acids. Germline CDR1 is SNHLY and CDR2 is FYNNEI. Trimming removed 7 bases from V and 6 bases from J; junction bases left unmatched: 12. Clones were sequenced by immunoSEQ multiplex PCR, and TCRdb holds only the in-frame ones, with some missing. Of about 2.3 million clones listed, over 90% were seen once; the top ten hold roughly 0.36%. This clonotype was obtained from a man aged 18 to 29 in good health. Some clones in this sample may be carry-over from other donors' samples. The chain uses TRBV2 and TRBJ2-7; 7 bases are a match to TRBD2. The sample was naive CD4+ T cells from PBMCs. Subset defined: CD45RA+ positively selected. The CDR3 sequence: CASTMRERSSEQYF. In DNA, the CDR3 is TGTGCCAGCACGATGCGGGAGCGTTCGTCCGAGCAGTACTTC.